Listed below are T cell receptor beta chains from one sample, sequenced in a study of PD-1 blockade in classical Hodgkin lymphoma. Repertoires were generated with immunoSEQ multiplex PCR, while TCRdb's copy carries only in-frame clones and drops some. The sample holds around 16,000 clones, about 82% seen once. The specimen was CD4+ T cells from blood. The receptors were gathered from a human donor with classical Hodgkin lymphoma. CDR3s include the opening cysteine and the closing phenylalanine or tryptophan. A D gene is named only where the DNA matches it firmly. Clone sizes are given selectively: once, few, many, or a class where the clone is expanded.

size,V,D,J,DNA,CDR3
.,TRBV6-5,.,TRBJ2-7,TGTGCCAGCAAGGACCTCTACGAGCAGTACTTC,CASKDLYEQYF
once,TRBV27,TRBD2,TRBJ2-7,TGTGCCAGCAGTTTCAGTAGGCGGGAGGGCCTCTCCGAGCAGTACTTC,CASSFSRREGLSEQYF
.,TRBV5-8,.,TRBJ2-3,TGTGCCAGCAGCTTGAGGCTATCGCAGTATTTT,CASSLRLSQYF
.,TRBV28,.,TRBJ2-2,TGTGCCAGCAGATCCGGGTTCGTGGAGCTGTTTTTT,CASRSGFVELFF
.,TRBV19,TRBD1,TRBJ2-5,TGTGCCAGTAGTATGGGGACAGGGAGAGAGACCCAGTACTTC,CASSMGTGRETQYF
.,TRBV4-3,TRBD2,TRBJ2-1,TGCGCCAGCAGCCAAGTCAGCAGCGGGAGTATCTATGAGCAGTTCTTC,CASSQVSSGSIYEQFF
.,TRBV5-4,.,TRBJ1-2,TGTGCCAGCAGCTTGGCAGGTTTTAACTATGGCTACACCTTC,CASSLAGFNYGYTF
.,TRBV9,TRBD2,TRBJ2-7,TGTGCCAGCACAAGCGGGAGAGTCTACGAGCAGTACTTC,CASTSGRVYEQYF
.,TRBV28,.,TRBJ1-5,TGTGCCAGCAGAACAGGGAAGAGCAATCAGCCCCAGCATTTT,CASRTGKSNQPQHF
.,TRBV4-3,TRBD2,TRBJ2-3,TGCGCCAGCAGCCATTCGCCGTTCGGGCTGCGGGAGAGAACAGATACGCAGTATTTT,CASSHSPFGLRERTDTQYF
.,TRBV30,.,TRBJ2-1,TGTGCCTGGAGTGTAGGACAGACCTACAATGAGCAGTTCTTC,CAWSVGQTYNEQFF
.,TRBV19,TRBD1,TRBJ2-7,TGTGCCAGTAGTGGTTCCCAGGGGGTACCCCCCTACGAGCAGTACTTC,CASSGSQGVPPYEQYF
.,TRBV5-6,TRBD2,TRBJ2-1,TGTGCCAGCAGTCGGACTAGCGGGAACGCTAATAAGCAGTTCTTC,CASSRTSGNANKQFF
.,TRBV2,.,TRBJ2-1,TGTGCCAGCACTCGGCGGGAATACAACAATGAGCAGTTCTTC,CASTRREYNNEQFF
once,TRBV7-2,.,TRBJ2-6,TGTGCCAGCAGCCCCCGGGGACTCCGATCTGGGGCCAACGTCCTGACTTTC,CASSPRGLRSGANVLTF
.,TRBV18,.,TRBJ2-6,TGTGCCAGCTCCAATTCAGGTGCTGGGGCCAACGTCCTGACTTTC,CASSNSGAGANVLTF
.,TRBV5-1,.,TRBJ2-7,TGCGCCAGCAGCTCACTATCGGCTTCCTACGAGCAGTACTTC,CASSSLSASYEQYF
.,TRBV18,.,TRBJ2-2,TGTGCCAGCTCTCCGCGGACAGAGAGAAACACCGGGGAGCTGTTTTTT,CASSPRTERNTGELFF
.,TRBV7-3,.,TRBJ2-2,TGTGCCAGCAGCTTAACGGGCACCGGGGAGCTGTTTTTT,CASSLTGTGELFF
.,TRBV7-9,.,TRBJ1-2,TGTGCCAGCAGCCCCCTAGGGGTATCGGGTGGCTACACCTTC,CASSPLGVSGGYTF
.,TRBV30,.,TRBJ2-6,TGTGCCTGGACGAGTGGGGCCAACGTCCTGACTTTC,CAWTSGANVLTF
.,TRBV7-2,.,TRBJ2-1,TGTGCCAGCAGCTCGGATATGGGGAGCTACAATGAGCAGTTCTTC,CASSSDMGSYNEQFF
.,TRBV10-1,.,TRBJ2-7,TGCGCCAGCAGTGAGGAAGTCTCTGGGGGCCGCCCCTACGAGCAGTACTTC,CASSEEVSGGRPYEQYF
.,TRBV2,TRBD1,TRBJ1-5,TGTGCCAGCAGTTCCGACAGGGGAGGTCAGCCCCAGCATTTT,CASSSDRGGQPQHF
few,TRBV4-1,TRBD1,TRBJ1-4,TGCGCCAGCAGCCCTTTAGGACAGGGTTCTGAAAAACTGTTTTTT,CASSPLGQGSEKLFF
.,TRBV25-1,TRBD1,TRBJ1-1,TGTGCCAGCAGAGGACAGGGTTTTACTGAAGCTTTCTTT,CASRGQGFTEAFF
.,TRBV19,.,TRBJ1-2,TGTGCCAGTAGTTTAAGGGGAAGTGGCTACACCTTC,CASSLRGSGYTF
.,TRBV2,.,TRBJ2-1,TGTGCCAGCAGCACTCCGACTAGTAGTGAGCAGTTCTTC,CASSTPTSSEQFF
.,TRBV30,.,TRBJ2-7,TGTGCCTGGAGAGGGGGAGGGGGCTTTTCCTACGAGCAGTACTTC,CAWRGGGGFSYEQYF
.,TRBV5-1,.,TRBJ1-4,TGCGCCAGCAGCCAAACAGGGAGGGGAGATGAAAAACTGTTTTTT,CASSQTGRGDEKLFF
.,TRBV11-1,TRBD1,TRBJ1-2,TGTGCCAGCAGCTACACGACAGGGAACTATGGCTACACCTTC,CASSYTTGNYGYTF
.,TRBV7-2,.,TRBJ1-3,TGTGCCAGCAGCTTAAGGGCGGCTCCTGGAAACACCATATATTTT,CASSLRAAPGNTIYF
.,TRBV4-1,.,TRBJ2-3,TGCGCCAGCAGCCCCGAGCGGATTCAAGATACGCAGTATTTT,CASSPERIQDTQYF
.,TRBV5-1,.,TRBJ2-3,TGCGCCAGCAGCCCACCCACAGATACGCAGTATTTT,CASSPPTDTQYF
.,TRBV10-1,.,TRBJ2-1,TGCGCCAGCAGTGGAGCGGGCCCCCGGGGCAATGAGCAGTTCTTC,CASSGAGPRGNEQFF
.,TRBV18,TRBD2,TRBJ2-1,TGTGCCAGCTCAACTGCTAGCGGGAACTACAATGAGCAGTTCTTC,CASSTASGNYNEQFF
.,TRBV28,TRBD2,TRBJ2-1,TGTGCCAGCACCCAGCGGGGGGTTCGGAGCGGCAGCCAGTACAATGAGCAGTTCTTC,CASTQRGVRSGSQYNEQFF
.,TRBV28,.,TRBJ1-1,TGTGCCAGCAGTCTCCCGCACATGAACACTGAAGCTTTCTTT,CASSLPHMNTEAFF
.,TRBV28,.,TRBJ1-3,TGTGCCAGCACGACGGGATCATCTGGAAACACCATATATTTT,CASTTGSSGNTIYF
few,TRBV9,.,TRBJ1-1,TGTGCCAGCAGCCCGACAGGGAACACTGAAGCTTTCTTT,CASSPTGNTEAFF
.,TRBV19,TRBD2,TRBJ2-1,TGTGCCAGTAGTGACCCGAGCGGGACGGGGTACAATGAGCAGTTCTTC,CASSDPSGTGYNEQFF